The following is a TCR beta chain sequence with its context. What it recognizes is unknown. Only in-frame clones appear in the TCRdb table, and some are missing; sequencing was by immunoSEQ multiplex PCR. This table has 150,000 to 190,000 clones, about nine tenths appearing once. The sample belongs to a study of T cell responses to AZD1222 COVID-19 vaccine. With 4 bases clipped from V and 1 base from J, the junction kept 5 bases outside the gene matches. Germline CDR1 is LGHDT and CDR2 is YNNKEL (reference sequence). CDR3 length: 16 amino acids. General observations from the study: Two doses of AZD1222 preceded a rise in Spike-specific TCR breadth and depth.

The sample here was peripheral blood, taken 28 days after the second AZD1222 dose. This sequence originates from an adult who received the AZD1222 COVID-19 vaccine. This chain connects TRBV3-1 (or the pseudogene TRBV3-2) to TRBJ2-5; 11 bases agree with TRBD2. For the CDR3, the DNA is TGTGCCAGCAGCCGAATAGCGGGAGGGTCCCAAGAGACCCAGTACTTC. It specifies CASSRIAGGSQETQYF.